The TCR beta chain described here comes from a study of blood T cell repertoires in COVID-19. Looking at the study overall: The United States, Italy and Spain were the sources of the acute and convalescent COVID-19 samples.

Germline CDR1 reads MDHEN; CDR2 reads SYDVKM. The V end lost 3 bases, the J end lost 4 bases, and 10 bases lay between the germline ends. The CDR3 covers 14 residues. Sequencing was performed with immunoSEQ multiplex PCR; in TCRdb, only in-frame clones are kept and a portion is missing. The profile shows approximately 380,000 clones, roughly 85% of them singletons. Sequenced material: peripheral blood. This sequence was found in a woman under 30 with acute or convalescent COVID-19. The genes are TRBV28 and TRBJ2-1, with unresolved D. CDR3 DNA sequence: TGTGCCAGCAGTTTCTTCCCCCCGTACAATGAGCAGTTCTTC. Its translation is CASSFFPPYNEQFF.